This T cell receptor beta chain derives from a study of cytomegalovirus exposure and HLA in healthy donors. Study-level findings and limits: While the bulk of TCR sequences proved rare, some public TCRs turned up in many donors. Only CMV serostatus was available as immune exposure information. Near-uniform donor sequencing depth was presumed by presence/absence analyses.

Healthy bone marrow donors made up the donors. A note on this clone: Its antigen is still unknown.

Primers included in the PCR were 60 Vbeta and 13 Jbeta primers. Clones were sequenced by immunoSEQ multiplex PCR, and TCRdb holds only the in-frame ones, with some missing. The table lists approximately 110,000 clones. Germline assignment: CDR1 MNHEY and CDR2 SMNVEV (reference sequence). This CDR3 is 17 amino acids long. V lost 5 bases and J lost 0; bases outside the gene matches: 9. V gene TRBV27 combines with J gene TRBJ2-5; the match to TRBD2 covers 10 bases. Sequencing used PBMCs. The receptor comes from a man younger than 35 in good health and CMV-seronegative. As DNA, the CDR3 is TGTGCCAGCAGTGCGGTCGAGGGACTAGCGAACCAAGAGACCCAGTACTTC. Translation gives CASSAVEGLANQETQYF.